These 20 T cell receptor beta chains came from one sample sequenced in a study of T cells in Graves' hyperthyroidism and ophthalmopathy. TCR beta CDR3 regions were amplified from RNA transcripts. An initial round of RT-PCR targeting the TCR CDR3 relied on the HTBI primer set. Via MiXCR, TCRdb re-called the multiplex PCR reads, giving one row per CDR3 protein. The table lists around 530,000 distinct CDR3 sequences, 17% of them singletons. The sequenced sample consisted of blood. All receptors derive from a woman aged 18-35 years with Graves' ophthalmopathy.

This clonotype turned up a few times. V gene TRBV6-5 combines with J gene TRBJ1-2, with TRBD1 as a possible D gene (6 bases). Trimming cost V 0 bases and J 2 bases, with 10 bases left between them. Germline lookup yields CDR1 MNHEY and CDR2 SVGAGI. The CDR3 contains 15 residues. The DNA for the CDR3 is TGTGCCAGCAGTTACTCACAGGGCCAAAACTATGGCTACACCTTC. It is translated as CASSYSQGQNYGYTF.

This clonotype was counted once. CDR3 sequence (DNA): TGTGCCAGCAGCTTTATCCAAACGGAGAGCTCCTACAATGAGCAGTTCTTC. It is translated as CASSFIQTESSYNEQFF. The chain uses TRBV5-8 and TRBJ2-1; no clear D gene. Per the germline V gene, CDR1 is SGHTS and CDR2 is YDEGEE. Deletions cut 2 bases from V and 0 bases from J, with 15 bases between. The CDR3 contains 17 residues.

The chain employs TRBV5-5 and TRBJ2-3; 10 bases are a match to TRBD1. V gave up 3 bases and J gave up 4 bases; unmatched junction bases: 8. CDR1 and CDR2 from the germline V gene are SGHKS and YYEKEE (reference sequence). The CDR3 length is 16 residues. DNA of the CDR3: TGTGCCAGCAGCTCGCTCCCGGGACAGGGGTCAGATACGCAGTATTTT. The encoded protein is CASSSLPGQGSDTQYF.

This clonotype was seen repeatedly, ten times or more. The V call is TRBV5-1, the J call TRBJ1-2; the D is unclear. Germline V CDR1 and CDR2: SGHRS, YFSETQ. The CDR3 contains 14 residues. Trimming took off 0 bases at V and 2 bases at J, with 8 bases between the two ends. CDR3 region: CASSLEAGNYGYTF. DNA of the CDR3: TGCGCCAGCAGCTTGGAGGCAGGAAACTATGGCTACACCTTC.

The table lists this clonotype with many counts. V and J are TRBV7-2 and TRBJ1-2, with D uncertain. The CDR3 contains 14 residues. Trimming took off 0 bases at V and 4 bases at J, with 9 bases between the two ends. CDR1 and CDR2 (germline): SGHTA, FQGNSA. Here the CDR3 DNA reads TGTGCCAGCAGCTTAGCGGAGGGAATCTATGGCTACACCTTC. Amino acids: CASSLAEGIYGYTF.

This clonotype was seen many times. The CDR3 DNA reads TGCGCCAGCAGCCTCTACGGGACCCCAATGGACGGGGAGCTGTTTTTT. Translating it yields CASSLYGTPMDGELFF. This sequence joins TRBV5-1 and TRBJ2-2; the D call may be TRBD1 or TRBD2 (5 bases each). CDR3 length equals 16 residues. The germline V gene encodes CDR1 SGHRS and CDR2 YFSETQ. The ends were cut back, 4 bases at V and 7 bases at J, with 20 bases in the middle.

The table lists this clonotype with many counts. The CDR3 sequence is CASSLAISESTDTQYF. Here the CDR3 DNA reads TGCGCCAGCAGCTTGGCCATTAGCGAAAGCACAGATACGCAGTATTTT. The chain has TRBV5-1 and TRBJ2-3, with a tentative D call TRBD2 (5 bases). Trimming removed 0 bases at V and 0 bases at J, with 11 bases between. Looked up from germline, CDR1 is SGHRS and CDR2 is YFSETQ. CDR3 length: 16 amino acids.

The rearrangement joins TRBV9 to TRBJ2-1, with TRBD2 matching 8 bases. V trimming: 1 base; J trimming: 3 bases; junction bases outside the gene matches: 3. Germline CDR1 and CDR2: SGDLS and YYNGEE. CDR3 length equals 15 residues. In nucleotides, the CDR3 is TGTGCCAGCAGCGTAACTCTAGCGGGCTACAATGAGCAGTTCTTC. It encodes CASSVTLAGYNEQFF.

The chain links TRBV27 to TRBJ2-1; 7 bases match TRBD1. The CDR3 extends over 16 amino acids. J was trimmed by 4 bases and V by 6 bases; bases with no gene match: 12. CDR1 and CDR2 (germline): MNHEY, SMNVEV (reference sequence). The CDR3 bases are TGTGCCAGCAGACCAGGGACAGAGACAAGTTACAATGAGCAGTTCTTC. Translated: CASRPGTETSYNEQFF.

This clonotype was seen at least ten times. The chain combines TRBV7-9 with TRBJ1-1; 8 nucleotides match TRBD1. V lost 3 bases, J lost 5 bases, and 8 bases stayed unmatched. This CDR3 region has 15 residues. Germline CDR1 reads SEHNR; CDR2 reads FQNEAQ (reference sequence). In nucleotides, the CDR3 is TGTGCCAGCAGCTTTTCGGGACAGGCGGGGACTGAAGCTTTCTTT. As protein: CASSFSGQAGTEAFF.

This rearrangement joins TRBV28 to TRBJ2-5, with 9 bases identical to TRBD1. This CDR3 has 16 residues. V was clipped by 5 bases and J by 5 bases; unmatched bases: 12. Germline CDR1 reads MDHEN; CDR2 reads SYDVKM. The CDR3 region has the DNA TGTGCCAGCAGTCTCCGGGGACAGGGTGTGATGGAGACCCAGTACTTC. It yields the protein CASSLRGQGVMETQYF.

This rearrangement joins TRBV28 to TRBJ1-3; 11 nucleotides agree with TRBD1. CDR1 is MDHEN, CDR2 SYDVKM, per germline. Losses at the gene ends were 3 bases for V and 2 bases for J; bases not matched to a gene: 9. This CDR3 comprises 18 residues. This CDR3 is CASSLIGWTGGTGNTIYF. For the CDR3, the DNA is TGTGCCAGCAGTTTGATTGGGTGGACAGGGGGCACTGGAAACACCATATATTTT.

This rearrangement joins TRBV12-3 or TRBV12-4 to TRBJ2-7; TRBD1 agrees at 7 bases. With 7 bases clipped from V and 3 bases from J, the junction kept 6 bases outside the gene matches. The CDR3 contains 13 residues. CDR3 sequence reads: CASKTGTDYEQYF. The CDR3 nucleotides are TGTGCCAGCAAAACCGGGACAGACTACGAGCAGTACTTC.

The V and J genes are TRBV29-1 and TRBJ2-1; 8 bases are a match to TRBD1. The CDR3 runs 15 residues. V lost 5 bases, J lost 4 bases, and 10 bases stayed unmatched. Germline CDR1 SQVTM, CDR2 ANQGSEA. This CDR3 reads CSVRPPTGGYNEQFF. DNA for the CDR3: TGCAGCGTTCGTCCCCCTACAGGGGGGTACAATGAGCAGTTCTTC.

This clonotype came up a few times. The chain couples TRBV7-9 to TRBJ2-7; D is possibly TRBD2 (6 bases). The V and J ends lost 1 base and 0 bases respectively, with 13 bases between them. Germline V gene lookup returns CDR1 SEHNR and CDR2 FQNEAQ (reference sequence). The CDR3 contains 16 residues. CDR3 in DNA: TGTGCCAGCAGCTTAGAATCCTGGGACTCCTCCTACGAGCAGTACTTC. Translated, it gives CASSLESWDSSYEQYF.

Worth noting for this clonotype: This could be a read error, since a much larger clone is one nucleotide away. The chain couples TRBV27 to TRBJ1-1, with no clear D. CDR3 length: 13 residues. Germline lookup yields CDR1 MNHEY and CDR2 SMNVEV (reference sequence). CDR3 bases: TGTGCCAGCAGTATACAAATGAACACTAAAGCTTTCTTT. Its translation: CASSIQMNTKAFF.

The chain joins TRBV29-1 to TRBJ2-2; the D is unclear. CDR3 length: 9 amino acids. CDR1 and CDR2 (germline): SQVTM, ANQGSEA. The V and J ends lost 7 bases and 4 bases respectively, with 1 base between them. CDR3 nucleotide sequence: TGCAGCGCCACCGGGGAGCTGTTTTTT. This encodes CSATGELFF.

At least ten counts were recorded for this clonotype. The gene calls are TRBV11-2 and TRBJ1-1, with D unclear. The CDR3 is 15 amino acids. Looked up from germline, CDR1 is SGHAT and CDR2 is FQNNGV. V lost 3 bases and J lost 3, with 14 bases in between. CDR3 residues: CASSFLLGSHTEAFF. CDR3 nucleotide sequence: TGTGCCAGCAGCTTTTTGTTGGGTTCGCACACTGAAGCTTTCTTT.

CDR3 nucleotides: TGTGCCAGCAGAGACGACAGGGTAAATAACTATGGCTACACCTTC. This sequence encodes CASRDDRVNNYGYTF. This sequence joins TRBV9 and TRBJ1-2, with 7 bases lining up with TRBD1. The CDR3 extends over 15 amino acids. Germline CDR1 and CDR2: SGDLS and YYNGEE. After removal of 5 bases from V and 1 base from J, the junction contained 8 bases not matched to a gene.

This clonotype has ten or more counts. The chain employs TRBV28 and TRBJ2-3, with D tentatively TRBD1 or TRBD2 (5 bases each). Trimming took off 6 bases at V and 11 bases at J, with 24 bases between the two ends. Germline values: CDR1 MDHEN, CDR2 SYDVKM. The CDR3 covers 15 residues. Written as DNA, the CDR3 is TGTGCCAGCAGCATGCCCGGGACCGCATTAAGGGGGCAGTATTTT. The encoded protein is CASSMPGTALRGQYF.